The 21 T cell receptor beta chains below all came from one sample that was sequenced in a study of blood T cells in healthy people across ages. With a J-beta primer mix and a sample-barcoded 5' primer, a second PCR ran about 7 to 12 cycles. TCRdb redid the calling of the 5' RACE reads with MiXCR, one entry per CDR3 protein. The profile shows under 2,000,000 distinct CDR3 sequences, 49% of them singletons. Sequenced material: blood. The source is a middle-aged woman in good health.

J is TRBJ2-2 and V is TRBV7-2; TRBD2 matches at 12 bases. CDR1 is SGHTA, CDR2 FQGNSA, per germline. The ends lost 5 bases at V and 0 bases at J; junction bases unmatched: 10. The CDR3 consists of 19 residues. CDR3 sequence reads: CASSGRLAGDATNTGELFF. CDR3 bases: TGTGCCAGCAGCGGAAGACTAGCGGGGGATGCAACGAACACCGGGGAGCTGTTTTTT.

This chain uses TRBV20-1 with TRBJ2-5; the D call may be TRBD1 or TRBD2 (6 bases each). The J call could be wrong; TRBJ2-7 is a better fit for the DNA end. Germline V gene lookup returns CDR1 DFQATT and CDR2 SNEGSKA (reference sequence). CDR3 length equals 13 residues. CDR3 sequence (DNA): TGCAGTCCGGCTCTCGGGGGCCGCTACGAGCAGTACTTC. Translation: CSPALGGRYEQYF.

This clonotype was seen only a few times. The rearrangement links TRBV7-9 to TRBJ2-5; TRBD2 matches at 15 bases. The CDR3 is made up of 16 amino acids. Germline V gene data show CDR1 as SEHNR and CDR2 as FQNEAQ (reference sequence). V dropped 5 bases and J dropped 4; count of bases not matched to a gene: 5. The CDR3 is CASSPGLAGGIETQYF. CDR3 DNA sequence: TGTGCCAGCAGCCCGGGACTAGCGGGGGGAATAGAGACCCAGTACTTC. The full variable domain, its missing parts supplied by reference TRBV7-9 and TRBJ2-5, is DTGVSQNPRHKITKRGQNVTFRCDPISEHNRLYWYRQTLGQGPEFLTYFQNEAQLEKSRLLSDRFSAERPKGSFSTLEIQRTEQGDSAMYLCASSPGLAGGIETQYFGPGTRLLVL.

This clonotype has only a few counts. The chain has TRBV4-1 and TRBJ1-4; possible D gene TRBD1, 5 bases. The ends were cut back, 2 bases at V and 5 bases at J, with 24 bases in the middle. Germline V gene lookup returns CDR1 MGHRA and CDR2 YSYEKL. The CDR3 covers 19 residues. The CDR3 loop is CASSQPTGGIQAFNEKLFF. The CDR3 coding sequence is TGCGCCAGCAGCCAACCAACCGGGGGAATACAGGCTTTCAATGAAAAACTGTTTTTT.

This clonotype has just a few counts. The chain links TRBV7-6 to TRBJ2-7; possibly TRBD1 for D (5 bases). Trimming left V 2 bases short and J 0 bases short, with 11 bases between. This CDR3 is built from 15 residues. Germline CDR1 is SGHVS and CDR2 is FNYEAQ. The DNA for the CDR3 is TGTGCCAGCAGCTTAAGACAGATGAGCTCCTACGAGCAGTACTTC. Encoded protein: CASSLRQMSSYEQYF.

This clonotype was observed a few times. The chain combines TRBV12-3 or TRBV12-4 with TRBJ2-6; maybe TRBD1 (6 bases). This CDR3 spans 16 amino acids. Deletions cut 8 bases from V and 2 bases from J, with 16 bases between. Written as DNA, the CDR3 is TGTGCCAGCCCTATGGACAGACAGACTGGGGCCAACGTCCTGACTTTC. It yields the protein CASPMDRQTGANVLTF.

This clonotype has just one count. This rearrangement joins TRBV28 to TRBJ2-7; the D gene is possibly TRBD1 (6 bases). The CDR3 is 15 residues long. Germline CDR1 MDHEN, CDR2 SYDVKM. V lost 5 bases to trimming and J lost 0 bases, with 14 bases between them. CDR3 DNA sequence: TGTGCCAGCAGTGCACCTGGGACACTCTCCTACGAGCAGTACTTC. Its protein is CASSAPGTLSYEQYF. Drawing the rest from reference TRBV28 and TRBJ2-7, the complete variable domain is DVKVTQSSRYLVKRTGEKVFLECVQDMDHENMFWYRQDPGLGLRLIYFSYDVKMKEKGDIPEGYSVSREKKERFSLILESASTNQTSMYLCASSAPGTLSYEQYFGPGTRLTVT.

V is TRBV13 and J is TRBJ1-5; D perhaps matches TRBD1 (6 bases). This CDR3 has 16 amino acids. Germline V lookup: CDR1 PRHDT, CDR2 FYEKMQ (reference sequence). Trimming pared 4 bases from V and 6 bases from J, leaving 19 bases between. The DNA for the CDR3 is TGTGCCAGCAGCTCCGGGGGGCTAAGAGAGGGTCAGCCCCAGCATTTT. It specifies CASSSGGLREGQPQHF.

On this clonotype: The junction departs from germline at one end; a sequencing error may be responsible. CDR3 in amino acids: CTSSFGSYEQYF. CDR3 sequence (DNA): TGCACCAGCAGCTTTGGCTCCTACGAGCAGTACTTC. The gene calls are TRBV5-1 and TRBJ2-7, with unresolved D. Germline V gene sequence: CDR1 SGHRS, CDR2 YFSETQ. CDR3 length: 12 amino acids.

Concerning this clonotype itself: The junction departs from the called germline gene at one end, perhaps through a read error. The rearrangement uses TRBV6-5 and TRBJ2-5; 9 bases are shared with TRBD2. This CDR3 comprises 18 residues. Germline CDR1 is MNHEY and CDR2 is SVGAGI. The CDR3: CACSYSRLAGPEQETQYF. The CDR3 coding sequence is TGTGCCTGCAGTTACTCGCGGCTAGCGGGGCCTGAACAAGAGACCCAGTACTTC.

The rearrangement uses TRBV15 and TRBJ2-7, with TRBD2 matching 9 bases. The CDR3 runs 16 residues. CDR1 and CDR2 from the germline V gene are LNHNV and YYDKDF (reference sequence). With 1 base clipped from V and 10 bases from J, the junction kept 14 bases outside the gene matches. DNA for the CDR3: TGTGCCACCAGCAGAGCCAATAGCGGGGGAAAAGAGGCCCAGTACTTC. It is translated as CATSRANSGGKEAQYF.

A few counts support this clonotype. The chain recombines TRBV12-3 or TRBV12-4 with TRBJ2-7; 7 nucleotides line up with TRBD2. Unmatched junction bases numbered 3, after V lost 4 bases and J lost 0 bases. The CDR3 spans 14 residues. The CDR3 here is CASSWEGLSYEQYF. In DNA form, the CDR3 reads TGTGCCAGCAGTTGGGAGGGTCTCTCCTACGAGCAGTACTTC.

This rearrangement joins TRBV19 to TRBJ1-2, with 7 bases lining up with TRBD1. The J segment lost 8 bases and the V segment lost 7 bases, leaving 22 bases of the junction unmatched. From germline, CDR1 is LNHDA and CDR2 SQIVND (reference sequence). CDR3 size: 17 residues. In DNA, the CDR3 is TGTGCCAGTAAAGGTCTTTTCGACAGGGACCAGCCGGGGGGCTACACCTTC. This gives the protein CASKGLFDRDQPGGYTF.

The rearrangement links TRBV7-2 to TRBJ2-5, with 10 bases that match TRBD2. The CDR3 has 14 residues. J was trimmed by 5 bases and V by 8 bases; bases with no gene match: 8. Germline V gene lookup returns CDR1 SGHTA and CDR2 FQGNSA. The DNA of the CDR3 is TGTGCCAGCTCGAAGCGGGGGGGCCGCGAGACCCAGTACTTC. The encoded protein is CASSKRGGRETQYF.

The chain has TRBV7-2 and TRBJ1-2; TRBD1 aligns across 7 bases. Germline CDR1 and CDR2: SGHTA and FQGNSA. The CDR3 consists of 15 residues. J was trimmed by 5 bases and V by 3 bases; bases with no gene match: 9. CDR3 bases: TGTGCCAGCAGCTTTCCCGCCAGGGGGATGTATGGCTACACCTTC. This encodes CASSFPARGMYGYTF.

The V call is TRBV5-1, the J call TRBJ2-4; D is perhaps TRBD1 (5 bases). The J call is uncertain, as TRBJ2-7 better fits the DNA end. Germline CDR1 and CDR2: SGHRS and YFSETQ. The CDR3 loop spans 13 amino acids. The CDR3 is CASSLDRSFEQYF. CDR3 nucleotide sequence: TGCGCCAGCAGCTTGGACAGGAGTTTCGAGCAGTACTTC.

This clonotype was picked up a small number of times. The J gene is TRBJ1-6, the V gene TRBV2; 9 positions match TRBD1. The germline CDR1 and CDR2 sequences are SNHLY and FYNNEI. The CDR3 spans 15 residues. With 4 bases clipped from V and 7 bases from J, the junction kept 5 bases outside the gene matches. CDR3 DNA: TGTGCCAGCAGTGGTACCGGGACAGGGAATTCACCCCTCCACTTT. It encodes CASSGTGTGNSPLHF.

The rearrangement uses TRBV7-2 and TRBJ2-5, with TRBD1 as a possible D gene (7 bases). Germline V gene data show CDR1 as SGHTA and CDR2 as FQGNSA. The CDR3 covers 14 residues. The V gene lost 6 bases and the J gene lost 2 bases, with 13 bases spanning the gap. The CDR3 bases are TGTGCCAGCAGACGTGCGGGACAGCAAGAGACCCAGTACTTC. The encoded protein is CASRRAGQQETQYF. The whole variable domain, remainder taken from reference TRBV7-2 and TRBJ2-5, is GAGVSQSPSNKVTEKGKDVELRCDPISGHTALYWYRQSLGQGLEFLIYFQGNSAPDKSGLPSDRFSAERTGGSVSTLTIQRTQQEDSAVYLCASRRAGQQETQYFGPGTRLLVL.

V is TRBV6-6 and J is TRBJ1-1; the match to TRBD1 covers 7 bases. This CDR3 is built from 15 residues. Germline CDR1 and CDR2: MNHNY and SVGAGI (reference sequence). The trim removed 6 bases at V and 0 bases at J, leaving 7 bases unmatched. CDR3 region: CASRPMTGMNTEAFF. The CDR3, as DNA: TGTGCCAGCAGACCGATGACAGGGATGAACACTGAAGCTTTCTTT.

About this clonotype: One junction end disagrees with the germline gene, perhaps due to a read error. The chain recombines TRBV5-1 with TRBJ1-2; possibly TRBD1 for D (6 bases). The CDR3 is made up of 13 amino acids. Germline loops: CDR1 SGHRS, CDR2 YFSETQ. The CDR3 loop is CAGSLGAGRGYTF. For the CDR3, the DNA is TGCGCCGGCAGCTTGGGGGCAGGGCGTGGCTACACCTTC.

The V and J genes are TRBV6-2 or TRBV6-3 and TRBJ2-6; tentatively, D is TRBD1 (6 bases). V was cut by 2 bases and J by 2 bases, with 10 bases left in between. CDR1 and CDR2 from the germline V gene are MNHEY and SVGEGT. This CDR3 is 16 amino acids long. The CDR3 DNA is TGTGCCAGCAGTTACCCTAACAGGGCTGGGGCCAACGTCCTGACTTTC. It specifies CASSYPNRAGANVLTF.